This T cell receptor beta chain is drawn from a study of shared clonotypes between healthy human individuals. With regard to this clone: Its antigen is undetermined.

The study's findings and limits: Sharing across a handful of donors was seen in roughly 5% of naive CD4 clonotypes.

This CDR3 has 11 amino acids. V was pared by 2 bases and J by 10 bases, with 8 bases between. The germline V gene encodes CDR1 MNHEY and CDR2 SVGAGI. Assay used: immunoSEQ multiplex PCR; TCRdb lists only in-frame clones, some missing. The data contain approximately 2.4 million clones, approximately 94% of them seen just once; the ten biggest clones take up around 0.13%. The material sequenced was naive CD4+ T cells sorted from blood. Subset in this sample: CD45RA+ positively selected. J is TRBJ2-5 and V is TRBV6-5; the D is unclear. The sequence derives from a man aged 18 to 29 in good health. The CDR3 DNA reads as TGTGCCAGCAGTTACCGAGAGTACCAGTACTTC. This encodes CASSYREYQYF.